These 30 T cell receptor beta chains originate from one sample sequenced in a study of blood T cells in healthy people across ages. Through a sample-barcoded 5' primer and a J-beta primer mix, a second PCR was run for roughly 6 to 11 cycles. TCRdb re-analysed the 5' RACE reads in MiXCR, keeping a single row per CDR3 protein. The data contain around 1.5 million distinct CDR3 sequences, about 32% of them singletons. Sequencing was performed on blood. Source of these receptors: a woman in her twenties or thirties in good health.

The rearrangement links TRBV29-1 to TRBJ1-1, with a weak D call TRBD1 (5 bases). The CDR3 contains 14 residues. V lost 3 bases and J lost 1, with 12 bases in between. Germline assignment: CDR1 SQVTM and CDR2 ANQGSEA. In DNA form, the CDR3 reads TGCAGCGTTGACAGGGCCTCTGGGAACACTGAAGCTTTCTTT. Its translation is CSVDRASGNTEAFF.

This chain's CDR3 is CASSLNPGPHGYTF. As DNA, the CDR3 is TGTGCCAGCAGCTTAAATCCGGGCCCACATGGCTACACCTTC. The chain recombines TRBV7-6 with TRBJ1-2; D uncertain. Trimming cost V 2 bases and J 6 bases, with 13 bases left between them. This CDR3 region has 14 residues. Germline assignment: CDR1 SGHVS and CDR2 FNYEAQ.

This chain connects TRBV11-2 to TRBJ2-3, with 10 nucleotides matching TRBD2. CDR1 and CDR2 (germline): SGHAT, FQNNGV. With V trimmed by 0 bases and J by 3 bases, 3 bases remained unmatched. CDR3 length: 16 amino acids. The CDR3 bases are TGTGCCAGCAGCTTAGAGGGACTAGCGCTTACAGATACGCAGTATTTT. It yields the protein CASSLEGLALTDTQYF.

As to this clonotype: Compared with germline, one end of the junction differs, possibly owing to a read error. The chain links TRBV12-3 or TRBV12-4 to TRBJ2-3; perhaps TRBD2 as D (5 bases). The CDR3 runs 15 residues. CDR3 residues: CASSGRGSSTDTEYF. DNA for the CDR3: TGTGCCAGCAGTGGGCGAGGTTCTAGCACAGATACGGAGTATTTT.

Comment on this clonotype: One end of the junction fails to match germline, which may point to a read error. The chain carries TRBV9 and TRBJ2-7, with 9 bases identical to TRBD1. Germline V lookup: CDR1 SGDLS, CDR2 YYNGEE. The length of the CDR3 is 14 residues. The CDR3 spells CASSATGQGYEQYF. DNA of the CDR3: TGCGCCAGCAGCGCAACCGGACAGGGGTACGAGCAGTACTTC.

This chain links TRBV28 with TRBJ2-7, with a possible D match to TRBD2 (6 bases). Germline CDR1 and CDR2: MDHEN and SYDVKM. Trimming stripped 6 bases from V and 3 bases from J, with 15 bases between. The CDR3 contains 14 residues. The CDR3, as DNA: TGTGCCAGCAGCTGGGTTAACGGGGGCTACGAGCAGTACTTC. Protein: CASSWVNGGYEQYF.

The chain is built from TRBV13 and TRBJ2-3; D is perhaps TRBD1 or TRBD2 (6 bases each). This CDR3 is 15 amino acids long. V was cut by 2 bases and J by 5 bases, with 14 bases left in between. CDR1 is PRHDT, CDR2 FYEKMQ, per germline (reference sequence). The DNA for the CDR3 is TGTGCCAGCAGCTTACCGGGACGGGGGCTAGATACGCAGTATTTT. This gives the protein CASSLPGRGLDTQYF.

V is TRBV12-3 or TRBV12-4 and J is TRBJ2-5; the match to TRBD1 covers 7 bases. The V and J ends lost 3 bases and 6 bases, in that order; junction bases with no gene match: 16. The CDR3 has 17 amino acids. Here the CDR3 reads CASSFSTPGGLLKTQYF. For the CDR3, the DNA is TGTGCCAGCAGTTTTTCGACTCCAGGGGGTTTGTTAAAGACCCAGTACTTC.

The chain uses TRBV5-1 and TRBJ2-5; D possibly corresponds to TRBD1 (6 bases). Trimming took off 5 bases at V and 1 base at J, with 18 bases between the two ends. This CDR3 comprises 16 residues. Per the germline V gene, CDR1 is SGHRS and CDR2 is YFSETQ. The CDR3 nucleotides are TGCGCCAGCAGGGGGACACCTCTTCAGGGCCAAGAGACCCAGTACTTC. This codes for CASRGTPLQGQETQYF.

V gene TRBV18 combines with J gene TRBJ2-7, with a tentative D call TRBD1 (6 bases). V was shortened by 0 bases and J by 4 bases, with 10 bases between the two germline ends. Germline V lookup: CDR1 KGHSH, CDR2 LQKENI. CDR3 length equals 14 residues. The CDR3 region is CASSPPIRGYEQYF. In DNA form, the CDR3 reads TGTGCCAGCTCACCACCGATCAGGGGTTACGAGCAGTACTTC. Filled out from reference TRBV18 and TRBJ2-7, the complete variable domain reads NAGVMQNPRHLVRRRGQEARLRCSPMKGHSHVYWYRQLPEEGLKFMVYLQKENIIDESGMPKERFSAEFPKEGPSILRIQQVVRGDSAAYFCASSPPIRGYEQYFGPGTRLTVT.

The chain carries TRBV12-3 or TRBV12-4 and TRBJ2-7, with D hard to call. Trimming stripped 6 bases from V and 0 bases from J, with 15 bases between. The CDR3 loop spans 15 amino acids. The CDR3 is CASSNLGRSSYEQYF. CDR3 nucleotide sequence: TGTGCCAGCAGCAACCTCGGGCGCAGCTCCTACGAGCAGTACTTC.

This chain connects TRBV21-1 to TRBJ2-3; TRBD2, the D gene given by the table, was not confirmed from the DNA. TRBV21-1 counts as a pseudogene. The CDR3 runs 20 residues. The CDR3 is CASSKVQTCEPTTITDTQYF. The CDR3 coding sequence is TGTGCCAGCAGCAAAGTGCAGACTTGCGAACCTACGACCATAACAGATACGCAGTATTTT.

This clonotype was counted only a few times. The chain combines TRBV20-1 with TRBJ2-1; TRBD2 matches 8 bases. The germline V gene has CDR1 DFQATT and CDR2 SNEGSKA (reference sequence). The CDR3 loop spans 16 amino acids. Losses at the gene ends were 0 bases for V and 7 bases for J; bases not matched to a gene: 11. DNA for the CDR3: TGCAGTGCTAGAGATTACGCCGGGAGGGCCGGAAATGAGCAGTTCTTC. It is translated as CSARDYAGRAGNEQFF.

Many counts were recorded for this clonotype. This chain joins TRBV29-1 and TRBJ2-3; 12 bases match TRBD2. This CDR3 comprises 15 residues. The V gene end was trimmed by 6 bases and the J gene end by 3 bases; junction bases not matched to a gene: 7. Germline V gives CDR1 SQVTM, CDR2 ANQGSEA. For the CDR3, the DNA is TGCAGCGTCGTGGGACTAGCGGGCCCGACAGATACGCAGTATTTT. This gives the protein CSVVGLAGPTDTQYF.

The J gene is TRBJ2-5, the V gene TRBV5-4, with a possible D match to TRBD1 (5 bases). V was shortened by 2 bases and J by 4 bases, with 9 bases between the two germline ends. This CDR3 comprises 13 residues. Germline lookup yields CDR1 SGHNT and CDR2 YYREEE (reference sequence). The chain's CDR3 is CASSFPRVETQYF. The CDR3 DNA reads as TGTGCCAGCAGCTTTCCCAGGGTAGAGACCCAGTACTTC.

This chain links TRBV5-8 with TRBJ1-5; 7 nucleotides line up with TRBD1. The CDR3 totals 15 residues. The ends lost 2 bases at V and 6 bases at J; junction bases unmatched: 8. From germline, CDR1 is SGHTS and CDR2 YDEGEE. CDR3 DNA: TGTGCCAGCAGCTTCAGGCAGGGGGGCGTTCAGCCCCAGCATTTT. Residues: CASSFRQGGVQPQHF.

Details on this clonotype: One end of the junction is discordant with germline, which a read error may explain. J is TRBJ1-2 and V is TRBV13, with a weak D call TRBD1 (6 bases). There are 14 residues in the CDR3. Looked up from germline, CDR1 is PRHDT and CDR2 is FYEKMQ (reference sequence). The CDR3 region has the DNA TGTGCCAGCGGCTTTCAATTTCAGGGGAATGGCTACACCTTC. It yields the protein CASGFQFQGNGYTF.

Comments on this clonotype: A clone one base away is much larger, so this may be a read error. The CDR3 carries no conserved terminal phenylalanine or tryptophan, so it likely arises from a read error. The chain employs TRBV20-1 and TRBJ2-4, with a tentative D call TRBD1 (5 bases). Between the trimmed V and J ends, which lost 3 bases and 0 bases, there was a span of 12 bases. This CDR3 has 15 amino acids. In germline, CDR1 is DFQATT, CDR2 SNEGSKA (reference sequence). The CDR3 region is CSASQFTGAKNIQYS. CDR3 nucleotides: TGCAGTGCTAGCCAGTTTACAGGAGCCAAAAACATTCAGTACTCC.

The DNA for the CDR3 is TGCGCCAGCAGCGGAGGGACATTTGGAAACACTGAAGCTTTCTTT. Its protein product is CASSGGTFGNTEAFF. The chain recombines TRBV5-1 with TRBJ1-1, with D possibly TRBD1 on 6 matching bases. In germline, CDR1 is SGHRS, CDR2 YFSETQ. The CDR3 sequence is 15 residues long. V lost 4 bases and J lost 2, with 15 bases in between.

This clonotype was counted ten times or more. The chain is built from TRBV7-6 and TRBJ2-1; D is perhaps TRBD2 (6 bases). V was trimmed by 8 bases and J by 7 bases, leaving 9 bases between them. Germline CDR1 and CDR2: SGHVS and FNYEAQ. The length of the CDR3 is 11 residues. CDR3 region: CASGAGNEQFF. For the CDR3, the DNA is TGTGCCAGCGGGGCGGGAAATGAGCAGTTCTTC. Filled out from reference TRBV7-6 and TRBJ2-1, the complete variable domain reads GAGVSQSPRYKVTKRGQDVALRCDPISGHVSLYWYRQALGQGPEFLTYFNYEAQQDKSGLPNDRFSAERPEGSISTLTIQRTEQRDSAMYRCASGAGNEQFFGPGTRLTVL.

This clonotype was seen only a few times. The chain couples TRBV6-5 to TRBJ2-1, with 7 bases fitting TRBD2. The V gene end was trimmed by 8 bases and the J gene end by 0 bases; junction bases not matched to a gene: 7. The V gene's germline CDR1 is MNHEY and CDR2 SVGAGI. The length of the CDR3 is 15 residues. Written as DNA, the CDR3 is TGTGCCAGCGCTGGGGGAGGGAGCTCCTACAATGAGCAGTTCTTC. Protein sequence: CASAGGGSSYNEQFF.

Note on this clonotype: A junction end diverges from the germline sequence, so it may reflect a read error. The V gene is TRBV30, the J gene TRBJ2-5, with unresolved D. CDR1 is GTSNPN and CDR2 is SVGIG in the germline V gene (reference sequence). This CDR3 comprises 13 residues. The CDR3 is CARSMSSRETQYF. For the CDR3, the DNA is TGTGCCCGGAGCATGAGCTCTAGAGAGACCCAGTACTTC.

The V call is TRBV2, the J call TRBJ1-2; a weak D match, TRBD1 (6 bases). This CDR3 is built from 12 residues. V was pared by 7 bases and J by 6 bases, with 12 bases between. From germline, CDR1 is SNHLY and CDR2 FYNNEI. In nucleotides, the CDR3 is TGTGCCAGCATGGGGCAGGGGAATGGCTACACCTTC. Protein: CASMGQGNGYTF.

This chain uses TRBV2 with TRBJ1-2; the D gene is possibly TRBD1 (5 bases). The CDR3 spans 13 residues. The V gene's germline CDR1 is SNHLY and CDR2 FYNNEI. Between the trimmed V and J ends, which lost 2 bases and 8 bases, there was a span of 12 bases. The CDR3 DNA follows: TGTGCCAGCAGTGAAATGAGGGGTTTGGGCTACACCTTC. Translating gives CASSEMRGLGYTF.

As for this clonotype: A much more abundant neighbour one base away suggests this may be a read error. V usage is TRBV12-3 or TRBV12-4 and J usage is TRBJ2-3; TRBD1 matches 7 bases. This CDR3 has 14 amino acids. The CDR3 DNA reads as TGTGCCAGCAGTCAACACAGGGGAACAGTTACGCAGTATTTT. Encoded protein: CASSQHRGTVTQYF.

The chain uses TRBV9 and TRBJ2-3; no definite D call. The germline V gene encodes CDR1 SGDLS and CDR2 YYNGEE. The V end lost 3 bases, the J end lost 3 bases, and 11 bases lay between the germline ends. This CDR3 is built from 14 residues. The CDR3 sequence: CASSERQVTDTQYF. The CDR3 DNA sequence: TGTGCCAGCAGCGAAAGACAAGTAACAGATACGCAGTATTTT.

The V and J genes are TRBV4-2 and TRBJ2-7; D not certain. Trimming took 2 bases from V and 4 from J, leaving 30 bases between them. Germline V gives CDR1 LGHNA, CDR2 YNFKEQ. The CDR3 contains 20 residues. CDR3 protein: CASSQPTGSSSLGALYEQYF. CDR3 DNA sequence: TGTGCCAGCAGCCAACCTACCGGGTCCTCATCCCTTGGTGCCCTTTACGAGCAGTACTTC.

Remarks on this clonotype: The junction and the germline gene differ at one end; a read error may be behind it. The V call is TRBV5-5, the J call TRBJ2-3; maybe TRBD2 (5 bases). Germline CDR1 is SGHKS and CDR2 is YYEKEE (reference sequence). The CDR3 is 14 residues long. The DNA for the CDR3 is TGTGCCAGCAGCCCTGGCTTGCAACGGGATACGCGGTATTTT. Protein: CASSPGLQRDTRYF.

The rearrangement joins TRBV11-2 to TRBJ2-7; D is tentatively TRBD1 or TRBD2 (6 bases each). The V gene's germline CDR1 is SGHAT and CDR2 FQNNGV. The CDR3 spans 16 residues. The V gene lost 5 bases and the J gene lost 5 bases, with 22 bases spanning the gap. The CDR3 sequence is CASSPTDGGPTHEQYF. Written as DNA, the CDR3 is TGTGCCAGCAGCCCAACCGACGGGGGCCCAACCCACGAGCAGTACTTC.

The rearrangement links TRBV4-1 to TRBJ2-5; 8 bases are a match to TRBD1. The J call may not be correct, given that the DNA end is closer to TRBJ2-7. CDR1 MGHRA and CDR2 YSYEKL come from the germline V gene. The CDR3 sequence is 14 residues long. The chain's CDR3 is CASSQLDRGGEQYF. CDR3 bases: TGCGCCAGCAGCCAACTTGACAGGGGCGGCGAGCAGTACTTC.